The 23 T cell receptor beta chains in this list originate from one sample, sequenced in a study of T-cell memory formation after mild COVID-19. TCRdb used MiXCR to reprocess the 5' RACE reads, holding one entry per CDR3 protein. Among a few hundred thousand distinct CDR3 sequences listed, 25% to 30% were seen once. The sequenced sample consisted of PBMCs or a T cell subset sorted from them (not recorded which). These TCRs come from an adult woman who had mild COVID-19 (a few samples of this study predate the infection). Cell type and time point are not known.

The V call is TRBV7-9, the J call TRBJ2-5; weak D call: TRBD1 (6 bases). The CDR3 has 13 amino acids. Trimming removed 11 bases at V and 6 bases at J, with 19 bases between. In germline, CDR1 is SEHNR, CDR2 FQNEAQ (reference sequence). CDR3 residues: CAQGGTRAQTQYF. The CDR3 DNA is TGTGCCCAAGGGGGTACGCGGGCGCAGACCCAGTACTTC. The full variable domain, its missing parts supplied by reference TRBV7-9 and TRBJ2-5, is DTGVSQNPRHKITKRGQNVTFRCDPISEHNRLYWYRQTLGQGPEFLTYFQNEAQLEKSRLLSDRFSAERPKGSFSTLEIQRTEQGDSAMYLCAQGGTRAQTQYFGPGTRLLVL.

The chain carries TRBV5-1 and TRBJ2-7; TRBD2 might be the D (5 bases). The germline V gene encodes CDR1 SGHRS and CDR2 YFSETQ. V was clipped by 1 base and J by 0 bases, with 8 bases between them. The CDR3 is made up of 14 amino acids. The CDR3 reads CASSLRESSYEQYF. DNA of the CDR3: TGCGCCAGCAGCTTGAGGGAGAGCTCCTACGAGCAGTACTTC. Based on the CDR3 plus reference TRBV5-1 and TRBJ2-7, the full variable domain is KAGVTQTPRYLIKTRGQQVTLSCSPISGHRSVSWYQQTPGQGLQFLFEYFSETQRNKGNFPGRFSGRQFSNSRSEMNVSTLELGDSALYLCASSLRESSYEQYFGPGTRLTVT.

The CDR3 spells CASSSDPGHEQYF. The CDR3 DNA reads TGTGCCAGCAGCTCGGACCCGGGCCACGAGCAGTACTTC. The V gene is TRBV7-3, the J gene TRBJ2-7, with no clear D. CDR1 is SGHTA and CDR2 is FQGTGA in the germline V gene. CDR3 size: 13 residues. The germline V and J ends were trimmed by 4 bases and 5 bases, with 12 bases remaining between them.

The genes are TRBV7-6 and TRBJ2-2, with 10 positions matching TRBD1. CDR1 and CDR2 (germline): SGHVS, FNYEAQ. The trim removed 5 bases at V and 5 bases at J, leaving 11 bases unmatched. CDR3 length: 17 residues. Here the CDR3 reads CASSQTRQGARTGELFF. In DNA, the CDR3 is TGTGCCAGCAGCCAAACCCGACAGGGGGCTCGAACCGGGGAGCTGTTTTTT. The full variable domain, with the rest looked up from reference TRBV7-6 and TRBJ2-2, is GAGVSQSPRYKVTKRGQDVALRCDPISGHVSLYWYRQALGQGPEFLTYFNYEAQQDKSGLPNDRFSAERPEGSISTLTIQRTEQRDSAMYRCASSQTRQGARTGELFFGEGSRLTVL.

The sample holds many counts of this clonotype. This chain links TRBV12-3 or TRBV12-4 with TRBJ1-2; D is ambiguous. The CDR3 is made up of 13 amino acids. V lost 6 bases to trimming and J lost 8 bases, with 16 bases between them. CDR3 DNA: TGTGCCAGCAGCCACGGACTGTTAAGCGGCTACACCTTC. It codes for CASSHGLLSGYTF.

The rearrangement links TRBV7-9 to TRBJ2-1; D unresolved. CDR1 is SEHNR and CDR2 is FQNEAQ in the germline V gene (reference sequence). CDR3 length: 15 residues. Trimming stripped 7 bases from V and 9 bases from J, with 22 bases between. CDR3 loop: CASTDQGWVVGEQFF. The CDR3 nucleotides are TGTGCCAGCACCGATCAAGGGTGGGTCGTTGGTGAGCAGTTCTTC.

The chain has TRBV15 and TRBJ2-7; D unclear. This CDR3 has 15 residues. With 0 bases removed from V and 2 bases from J, the gap between germline ends came to 11 bases. The V gene's germline CDR1 is LNHNV and CDR2 YYDKDF (reference sequence). CDR3 amino acids: CATSREKVSAYEQYF. In DNA, the CDR3 is TGTGCCACCAGCAGAGAGAAGGTCTCGGCCTACGAGCAGTACTTC.

CDR3 residues: CASSLAEGDEQYF. Written as DNA, the CDR3 is TGTGCCAGCAGCTTAGCGGAGGGGGACGAGCAGTACTTC. V is TRBV7-6 and J is TRBJ2-7; the D call may be TRBD1 or TRBD2 (6 bases each). Germline CDR1 and CDR2: SGHVS and FNYEAQ. This CDR3 has 13 residues. Trimming removed 0 bases from V and 5 bases from J, with 8 bases in between. The entire variable domain, with the rest obtained from reference TRBV7-6 and TRBJ2-7, is as follows: GAGVSQSPRYKVTKRGQDVALRCDPISGHVSLYWYRQALGQGPEFLTYFNYEAQQDKSGLPNDRFSAERPEGSISTLTIQRTEQRDSAMYRCASSLAEGDEQYFGPGTRLTVT.

The J gene is TRBJ1-6, the V gene TRBV12-3 or TRBV12-4; 8 nucleotides agree with TRBD1. There are 15 residues in the CDR3. V lost 6 bases to trimming and J lost 7 bases; unmatched junction nucleotides: 8. CDR3 DNA sequence: TGTGCCAGCAGACCGCGGACAGGGATAAATTCACCCCTCCACTTT. Its translation: CASRPRTGINSPLHF.

The chain has TRBV20-1 and TRBJ2-7; D is possibly TRBD1 or TRBD2 (5 bases each). V lost 6 bases to trimming and J lost 3 bases, with 18 bases between them. The CDR3 has 14 residues. Germline CDR1 DFQATT, CDR2 SNEGSKA (reference sequence). The CDR3 sequence: CSANTGTTGYEQYF. The CDR3 DNA follows: TGCAGTGCGAACACCGGGACCACTGGCTACGAGCAGTACTTC.

This clonotype occurred a few times. The rearrangement joins TRBV4-3 to TRBJ1-1; D unclear. Trimming pared 3 bases from V and 6 bases from J, leaving 14 bases between. The CDR3 length is 14 residues. Germline V gene sequence: CDR1 LGHNA, CDR2 YSLEER. This CDR3 is CASSQGRDRAEAFF. CDR3 in DNA: TGCGCCAGCAGCCAGGGCCGAGATAGAGCTGAAGCTTTCTTT.

This clonotype turned up a few times. The chain uses TRBV21-1 and TRBJ2-7; TRBD1 is taken as the D call from the table, unchecked against the DNA. TRBV21-1 is recorded as a pseudogene. The CDR3 spans 15 residues. The CDR3 sequence: CASSKGGGRSYEQYF. The CDR3 DNA sequence: TGTGCCAGCAGCAAAGGAGGGGGAAGGTCCTACGAGCAGTACTTC.

This chain joins TRBV2 and TRBJ2-1, with D perhaps given as TRBD1 or TRBD2 (6 bases each). The CDR3 runs to 13 residues. Germline V CDR1 and CDR2: SNHLY, FYNNEI. Trimming left V 7 bases short and J 10 bases short, with 17 bases between. CDR3 coding DNA: TGTGCCAGCAACTGGTGGAGGGGGACAGAGCAGTTCTTC. Residues: CASNWWRGTEQFF.

A few counts support this clonotype. The V and J genes are TRBV7-2 and TRBJ2-7; 10 bases align to TRBD2. The J segment lost 3 bases and the V segment lost 5 bases, leaving 4 bases of the junction unmatched. The germline V gene has CDR1 SGHTA and CDR2 FQGNSA. The CDR3 is made up of 14 amino acids. In DNA form, the CDR3 reads TGTGCCAGCAGCCTTTCTAGCGGGAGCTACGAGCAGTACTTC. It translates to CASSLSSGSYEQYF.

J is TRBJ1-4 and V is TRBV12-3 or TRBV12-4; D not certain. Trimming removed 3 bases from V and 4 bases from J, with 6 bases in between. The CDR3 consists of 13 residues. CDR3 sequence: CASSLGVNEKLFF. DNA for the CDR3: TGTGCCAGCAGTTTGGGCGTTAATGAAAAACTGTTTTTT.

This clonotype occurred a few times. The chain recombines TRBV24-1 with TRBJ2-3; 12 nucleotides align to TRBD2. CDR3 length equals 16 residues. The V segment lost 3 bases and the J segment 6 bases; nucleotides outside the gene matches: 6. Germline V lookup: CDR1 KGHDR, CDR2 SFDVKD. The CDR3 sequence: CATSDATSGRRDTQYF. DNA for the CDR3: TGTGCCACCAGTGATGCCACTAGCGGGAGGCGGGATACGCAGTATTTT.

This clonotype was picked up a small number of times. The chain recombines TRBV28 with TRBJ1-5; D may be TRBD1 (5 bases). The germline V gene has CDR1 MDHEN and CDR2 SYDVKM. The CDR3 is made up of 15 amino acids. V was pared by 9 bases and J by 5 bases, with 20 bases between. The CDR3 bases are TGTGCCAGTTCTCCCGGGACGCAGACTTATCAGCCCCAGCATTTT. Its protein product is CASSPGTQTYQPQHF.

The chain couples TRBV11-2 to TRBJ2-1, with TRBD2 as a possible D gene (6 bases). The V end was cut by 5 bases, the J end by 8 bases, with 16 bases between. This CDR3 is built from 14 residues. CDR1 is SGHAT and CDR2 is FQNNGV in the germline V gene. CDR3 DNA sequence: TGTGCCAGCAGCCGGGGACTCCTTTACGATGAGCAGTTCTTC. Translated: CASSRGLLYDEQFF.

This clonotype showed up just a few times. V usage is TRBV9 and J usage is TRBJ1-1; D unclear. Germline V gene lookup returns CDR1 SGDLS and CDR2 YYNGEE. This CDR3 has 13 residues. V was shortened by 1 base and J by 1 base, with 5 bases between the two germline ends. The CDR3 sequence: CASSVLKNTEAFF. In DNA form, the CDR3 reads TGTGCCAGCAGCGTATTAAAGAACACTGAAGCTTTCTTT.

For the CDR3, the DNA is TGTGCCACCTCCGGGACTAGCGGGACTTTGAACAATGAGCAGTTCTTC. Translating gives CATSGTSGTLNNEQFF. The V call is TRBV10-3, the J call TRBJ2-1; TRBD2 matches at 13 bases. The V gene end was trimmed by 10 bases and the J gene end by 5 bases; junction bases not matched to a gene: 11. Germline V CDR1 and CDR2: ENHRY, SYGVKD. This CDR3 region has 16 residues.

J is TRBJ1-2 and V is TRBV5-6, with D unresolved. The germline gives CDR1 SGHDT, CDR2 YYEEEE. V was cut by 4 bases and J by 0 bases, with 7 bases left in between. The CDR3 extends over 13 amino acids. CDR3 sequence reads: CASSRKANYGYTF. Written as DNA, the CDR3 is TGTGCCAGCAGCCGGAAAGCTAACTATGGCTACACCTTC. The full variable domain, in which reference TRBV5-6 and TRBJ1-2 provide the parts outside the CDR3, is DAGVTQSPTHLIKTRGQQVTLRCSPKSGHDTVSWYQQALGQGPQFIFQYYEEEERQRGNFPDRFSGHQFPNYSSELNVNALLLGDSALYLCASSRKANYGYTFGSGTRLTVV.

This clonotype showed up just a few times. The chain has TRBV12-3 or TRBV12-4 and TRBJ1-2, with D possibly matching TRBD1 (5 bases). The V gene lost 4 bases and the J gene lost 5 bases, with 11 bases spanning the gap. The CDR3 extends over 13 amino acids. Here the CDR3 DNA reads TGTGCCAGCAGTTCTGCAGGGAGTTATGGCTACACCTTC. This encodes CASSSAGSYGYTF.

This clonotype turned up a few times. The chain has TRBV20-1 and TRBJ2-3; D possibly matches TRBD1 or TRBD2 (6 bases each). This CDR3 has 15 residues. Trimming shortened V by 2 bases and J by 1 base, and 13 bases separated the two germline ends. Germline V CDR1 and CDR2: DFQATT, SNEGSKA (reference sequence). The CDR3, as DNA: TGCAGTGCTAGATCTCTGGGGGGCGGCACAGATACGCAGTATTTT. It translates to CSARSLGGGTDTQYF.